This T cell receptor (beta chain) was captured by sequencing in a study of blood T cell repertoires in COVID-19. Overall study: Spain, Italy and the United States supplied samples that represented acute and convalescent COVID-19. T cells, B-cell-depleted T cells, or PBMCs provided the cDNA or gDNA that served as material.

From germline, CDR1 is MNHEY and CDR2 SVGEGT. J was trimmed by 6 bases and V by 5 bases; bases with no gene match: 5. CDR3 length: 14 residues. Seattle researchers signed up patients amid active infection and tracked them longitudinally. Source study methods: Amplification from reference gene primers served as the basis for estimated nucleated cell counts. The table came from immunoSEQ multiplex PCR; TCRdb's copy has only in-frame clones and leaves some out. V and J calls and clone size are as listed in that table; D and trimming were resolved from the DNA. The sample has about 200,000 clones, roughly 92% seen once; the top ten hold more than 0.7%.

The source is a man in his fifties or sixties with COVID-19, enrolled during active disease. Sequenced sample: peripheral blood. V is TRBV6-2 or TRBV6-3 and J is TRBJ1-5; 9 bases match TRBD1. The CDR3 coding sequence is TGTGCCAGCAGTCGACAGGGGGAGCGTCAGCCCCAGCATTTT. Amino acid sequence: CASSRQGERQPQHF.